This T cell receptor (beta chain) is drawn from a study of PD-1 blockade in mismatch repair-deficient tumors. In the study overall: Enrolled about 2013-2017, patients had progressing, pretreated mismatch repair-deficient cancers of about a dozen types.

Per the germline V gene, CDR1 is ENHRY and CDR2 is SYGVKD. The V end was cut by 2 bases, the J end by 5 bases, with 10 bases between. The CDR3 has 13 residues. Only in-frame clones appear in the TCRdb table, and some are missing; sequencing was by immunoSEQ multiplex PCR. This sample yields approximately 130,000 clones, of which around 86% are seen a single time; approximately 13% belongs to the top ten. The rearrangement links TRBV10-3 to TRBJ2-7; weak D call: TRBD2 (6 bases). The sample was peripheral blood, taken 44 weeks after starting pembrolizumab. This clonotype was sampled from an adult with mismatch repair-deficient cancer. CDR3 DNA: TGTGCCATCAGTGAGGCGGAGGGTGACGAGCAGTACTTC. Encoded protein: CAISEAEGDEQYF.